The 6 T cell receptor beta chains presented below share a single source sample, sequenced in a study of blood T cell repertoires in COVID-19. Generated by immunoSEQ multiplex PCR, the TCRdb table keeps only in-frame clones and is missing some. In the table there are about 62,000 clones, roughly 88% of which are singletons. Sequenced sample: peripheral blood. All receptors come from a human donor in a cohort sampled during active COVID-19.

This clone has a single count. The chain carries TRBV4-3 and TRBJ2-1; 8 nucleotides line up with TRBD2. The germline CDR1 and CDR2 sequences are LGHNA and YSLEER. CDR3 length: 14 amino acids. V lost 4 bases, J lost 4 bases, and 3 bases stayed unmatched. The CDR3 nucleotides are TGCGCCAGCAGCCCGGGACTAGGGTACAATGAGCAGTTCTTC. This translates into CASSPGLGYNEQFF.

The chain has TRBV11-2 and TRBJ1-1, with a weak D call TRBD1 (5 bases). Germline-derived CDR1 and CDR2 are SGHAT and FQNNGV. The CDR3 totals 16 residues. V dropped 5 bases and J dropped 5 bases, with 21 bases sitting between them. Written as DNA, the CDR3 is TGTGCCAGCAGCCCGGGGCGGGGGGATAGTCGGACTGAAGCTTTCTTT. Translation gives CASSPGRGDSRTEAFF.

V usage is TRBV28 and J usage is TRBJ1-2; D is perhaps TRBD1 (6 bases). CDR1 and CDR2 (germline): MDHEN, SYDVKM. The V end was cut by 3 bases, the J end by 4 bases, with 12 bases between. CDR3 length equals 14 residues. The CDR3 bases are TGTGCCAGCAGTTTCGCAGGGGCCCCCTATGGCTACACCTTC. This codes for CASSFAGAPYGYTF.

The CDR3 here is CASSTTTGGLPYEQYF. CDR3 DNA: TGTGCCAGCAGCACCACGACAGGGGGGCTTCCCTACGAGCAGTACTTC. The rearrangement uses TRBV28 and TRBJ2-7; TRBD1 matches 9 bases. Germline CDR1 reads MDHEN; CDR2 reads SYDVKM. CDR3 length: 16 residues. J gave up 2 bases and V 6 bases, and 11 bases lay outside the gene matches.

V is TRBV29-1 and J is TRBJ2-3; 8 bases map to TRBD2. The J segment lost 2 bases and the V segment lost 8 bases, leaving 6 bases of the junction unmatched. Germline CDR1 and CDR2: SQVTM and ANQGSEA. The CDR3 is made up of 13 amino acids. As DNA, the CDR3 is TGCAGCTCACTAGCGGACAACACAGATACGCAGTATTTT. Amino acid sequence: CSSLADNTDTQYF.

V is TRBV7-2 and J is TRBJ2-7, with TRBD2 identical over 12 bases. The CDR3 extends over 16 amino acids. J gave up 3 bases and V 2 bases, and 5 bases lay outside the gene matches. Germline V CDR1 and CDR2: SGHTA, FQGNSA. The CDR3, as DNA: TGTGCCAGCAGCTTAAGGACTAGCGGGGCCAACTACGAGCAGTACTTC. Its protein product is CASSLRTSGANYEQYF.